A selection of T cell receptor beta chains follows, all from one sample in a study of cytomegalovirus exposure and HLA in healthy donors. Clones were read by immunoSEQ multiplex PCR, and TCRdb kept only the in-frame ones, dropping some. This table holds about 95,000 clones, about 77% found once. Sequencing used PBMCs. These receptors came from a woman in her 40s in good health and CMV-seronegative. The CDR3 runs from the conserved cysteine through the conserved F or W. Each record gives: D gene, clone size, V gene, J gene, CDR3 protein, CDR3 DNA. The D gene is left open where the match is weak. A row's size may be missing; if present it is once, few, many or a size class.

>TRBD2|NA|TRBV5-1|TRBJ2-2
CASSPLAGGTGELFF
TGCGCCAGCAGCCCACTAGCGGGGGGCACCGGGGAGCTGTTTTTT
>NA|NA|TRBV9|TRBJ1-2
CASSVATLVPYNGYTF
TGTGCCAGCAGCGTAGCTACTTTGGTCCCTTATAATGGCTACACCTTC
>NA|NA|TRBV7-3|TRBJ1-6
CASSLTGVGASPLHF
TGTGCCAGCAGCTTAACGGGCGTGGGAGCTTCACCCCTCCACTTT
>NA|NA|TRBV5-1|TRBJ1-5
CASSSSGESYQPQHF
TGCGCCAGCAGCAGTTCGGGAGAGTCGTATCAGCCCCAGCATTTT
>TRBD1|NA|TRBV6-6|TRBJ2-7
CASSEPGQGSYEQYF
TGTGCCAGCAGTGAGCCGGGACAGGGGTCCTACGAGCAGTACTTC
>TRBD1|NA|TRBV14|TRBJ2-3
CASSLQGAGDTQYF
TGTGCCAGCAGCCTACAGGGGGCCGGAGATACGCAGTATTTT
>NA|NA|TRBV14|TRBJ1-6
CASSQFQGANSPLHF
TGTGCCAGCAGCCAATTCCAAGGGGCTAATTCACCCCTCCACTTT
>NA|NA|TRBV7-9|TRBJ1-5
CASSPSGTLNQPQHF
TGTGCCAGCAGCCCCTCCGGGACACTCAATCAGCCCCAGCATTTT
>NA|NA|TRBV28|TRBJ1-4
CASSLWREKLFF
TGTGCCAGCAGCCTCTGGAGGGAAAAACTGTTTTTT
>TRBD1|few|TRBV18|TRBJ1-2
CASSPGTGGYGYTF
TGTGCCAGCTCACCCGGGACAGGGGGCTATGGCTACACCTTC
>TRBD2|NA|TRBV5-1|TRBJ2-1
CASSLVAGGAAEQFF
TGCGCCAGCAGCTTGGTTGCCGGGGGGGCCGCTGAGCAGTTCTTC
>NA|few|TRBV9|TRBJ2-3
CASSVDPLTYTQYF
TGTGCCAGCAGCGTAGACCCTCTGACTTATACGCAGTATTTT
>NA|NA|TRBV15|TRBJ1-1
CATSRAGHRGNTEAFF
TGTGCCACCAGCAGAGCGGGACACCGGGGAAACACTGAAGCTTTCTTT
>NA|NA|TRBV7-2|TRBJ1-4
CASSFAAGFEKLFF
TGTGCCAGCAGCTTTGCTGCAGGGTTTGAAAAACTGTTTTTT
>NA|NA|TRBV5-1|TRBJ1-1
CASSLNMNTEAFF
TGCGCCAGCAGCTTGAACATGAACACTGAAGCTTTCTTT
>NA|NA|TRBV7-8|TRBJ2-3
CASSLARGSTDTQYF
TGTGCCAGCAGCTTAGCCCGGGGTAGCACAGATACGCAGTATTTT
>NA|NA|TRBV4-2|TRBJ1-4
CASSQAPQINEKLFF
TGTGCCAGCAGCCAAGCACCGCAGATTAATGAAAAACTGTTTTTT
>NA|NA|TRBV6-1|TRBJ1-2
CASRNGQATYGYTF
TGTGCCAGCAGGAATGGACAAGCTACCTATGGCTACACCTTC
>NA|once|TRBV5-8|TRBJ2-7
CASSQNYEQYF
TGTGCCAGCAGCCAAAATTACGAGCAGTACTTC
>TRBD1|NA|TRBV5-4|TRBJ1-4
CASSLGRTGATKLFF
TGTGCCAGCAGCTTGGGACGGACAGGGGCCACAAAACTGTTTTTT
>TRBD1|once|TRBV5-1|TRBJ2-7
CASSNRDRASYEQYF
TGCGCCAGCAGCAACCGGGACAGGGCTTCCTACGAGCAGTACTTC
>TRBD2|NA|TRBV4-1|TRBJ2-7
CASSQTSGGSYEQYF
TGCGCCAGCAGCCAAACTAGCGGGGGCTCCTACGAGCAGTACTTC
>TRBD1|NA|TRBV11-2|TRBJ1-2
CASSIQGPYGYTF
TGTGCCAGCAGCATACAGGGGCCCTATGGCTACACCTTC
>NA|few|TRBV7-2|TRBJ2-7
CASSLAGSIYEQYF
TGTGCCAGCAGCTTAGCCGGGAGTATATACGAGCAGTACTTC
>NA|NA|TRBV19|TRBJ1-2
CASNSGQLVF
TGTGCCAGCAACTCTGGACAGCTCGTCTTC
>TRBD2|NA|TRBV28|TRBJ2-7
CASGGVSLWQYF
TGTGCCAGCGGGGGGGTATCACTTTGGCAGTACTTC
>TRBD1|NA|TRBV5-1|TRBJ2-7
CASSSNIGTGDEQYF
TGCGCCAGCAGCTCGAATATCGGGACAGGGGACGAGCAGTACTTC
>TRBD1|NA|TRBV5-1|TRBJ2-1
CASSGTVHYNEQFF
TGCGCCAGCAGCGGGACAGTTCACTACAATGAGCAGTTCTTC
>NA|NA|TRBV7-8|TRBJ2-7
CASSLGVSYYEQYF
TGTGCCAGCAGCTTAGGAGTATCCTACTACGAGCAGTACTTC
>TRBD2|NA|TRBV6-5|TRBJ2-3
CASRTSGTDTQYF
TGTGCCAGCAGGACTAGCGGCACAGATACGCAGTATTTT
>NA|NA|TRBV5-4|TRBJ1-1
CASSLPGGENTEAFF
TGTGCCAGCAGCTTGCCGGGGGGGGAGAACACTGAAGCTTTCTTT
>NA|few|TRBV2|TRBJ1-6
CASIGEVGSPLHF
TGTGCCAGCATAGGGGAGGTGGGTTCACCCCTCCACTTT
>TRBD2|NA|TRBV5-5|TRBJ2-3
CASSLGTRTDTQYF
TGTGCCAGCAGCTTGGGGACTAGAACAGATACGCAGTATTTT
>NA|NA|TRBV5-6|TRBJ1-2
CASSLVRARQYGYTF
TGTGCCAGCAGCTTAGTACGAGCGAGACAGTATGGCTACACCTTC
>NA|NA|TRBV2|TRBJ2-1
CASSGTLNEQFF
TGTGCCAGCAGTGGGACTCTAAATGAGCAGTTCTTC
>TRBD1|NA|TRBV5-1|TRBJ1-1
CASSPPTGYTEAFF
TGCGCCAGCAGCCCCCCGACAGGGTATACTGAAGCTTTCTTT
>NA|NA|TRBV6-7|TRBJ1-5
CASSPLGRRLRPQHF
TGTGCCAGCAGTCCCCTAGGTAGGCGCCTTCGACCCCAGCATTTT
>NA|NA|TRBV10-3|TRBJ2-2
CAISEVGLDRELFF
TGTGCCATCAGTGAGGTGGGACTCGACAGGGAGCTGTTTTTT
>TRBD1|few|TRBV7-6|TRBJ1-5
CASSPWDRLNSNQPQHF
TGTGCCAGCAGCCCCTGGGACAGGCTTAATAGCAATCAGCCCCAGCATTTT
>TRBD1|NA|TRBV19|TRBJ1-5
CASTGLGSGTGGVYGNQPQHF
TGTGCCAGTACCGGACTTGGGTCAGGGACAGGGGGTGTTTACGGCAATCAGCCCCAGCATTTT
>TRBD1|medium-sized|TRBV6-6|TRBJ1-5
CASRRYRGNNQPQHF
TGTGCCAGCAGACGTTACAGGGGAAACAATCAGCCCCAGCATTTT
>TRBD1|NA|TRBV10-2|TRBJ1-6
CASSVGTGWSSYNSPLHF
TGCGCCAGCAGTGTAGGGACAGGGTGGAGCTCCTATAATTCACCCCTCCACTTT